Following are 6 T cell receptor beta chains from one sample sequenced in a study of spatial heterogeneity in lung cancer. Indicated time point: sample taken at primary tumor resection. Frozen PBMC, nontumor lung or tumor provided whole RNA, which was sequenced unsorted. One entry per CDR3 protein results from TCRdb running MiXCR on the 5' RACE reads. The data hold 13,000 to 15,000 distinct CDR3 sequences, with roughly a tenth observed a single time. The sample consisted of PBMCs, taken at surgery. These receptor sequences come from a female donor with early-stage non-small cell lung cancer.

This clonotype was counted many times. The rearrangement uses TRBV12-3 or TRBV12-4 and TRBJ1-1; D gene unclear. V was shortened by 2 bases and J by 1 base, with 8 bases between the two germline ends. This CDR3 spans 14 amino acids. In DNA form, the CDR3 reads TGTGCCAGCAGTTTAAGCGTTGGGAACACTGAAGCTTTCTTT. Translated: CASSLSVGNTEAFF.

This clonotype was counted at least ten times. J is TRBJ2-2 and V is TRBV5-1, with 9 bases fitting TRBD1. The CDR3 is made up of 16 amino acids. Germline CDR1 reads SGHRS; CDR2 reads YFSETQ. After removal of 4 bases from V and 2 bases from J, the junction contained 6 bases not matched to a gene. CDR3 in amino acids: CASSGTGKVNTGELFF. The CDR3 DNA reads as TGCGCCAGCAGCGGGACAGGGAAGGTCAACACCGGGGAGCTGTTTTTT.

This clonotype was counted between two and nine times. The genes are TRBV19 and TRBJ2-4; 8 nucleotides match TRBD1. CDR1 is LNHDA and CDR2 is SQIVND in the germline V gene (reference sequence). J lost 0 bases, V lost 0 bases, and 4 bases had no gene match. The CDR3 has 17 residues. For the CDR3, the DNA is TGTGCCAGTAGTATAGAGGGGGACAGGATAGCCAAAAACATTCAGTACTTC. Protein sequence: CASSIEGDRIAKNIQYF.

There are many counts of this clonotype. This sequence joins TRBV6-6 and TRBJ1-2; 8 bases line up with TRBD1. The junction had 8 bases not matched to a gene; V was cut back by 0 bases and J by 8 bases. CDR1 and CDR2 (germline): MNHNY, SVGAGI (reference sequence). This CDR3 has 15 residues. The CDR3 reads CASSYSDRGVEGYTF. The CDR3, as DNA: TGTGCCAGCAGTTACTCAGACAGGGGAGTTGAGGGCTACACCTTC.

This clonotype has only a few counts. The chain links TRBV24-1 to TRBJ2-2, with a weak D call TRBD2 (5 bases). The CDR3 has 15 amino acids. Trimming pared 3 bases from V and 4 bases from J, leaving 11 bases between. CDR1 is KGHDR, CDR2 SFDVKD, per germline. DNA for the CDR3: TGTGCCACCAGTGATCCGCGAGGGCCCACCGGGGAGCTGTTTTTT. Protein sequence: CATSDPRGPTGELFF.

Ten or more counts support this clonotype. The chain combines TRBV3-1 with TRBJ2-2; 7 bases align to TRBD1. CDR1 and CDR2 from the germline V gene are LGHDT and YNNKEL (reference sequence). The CDR3 is 14 amino acids. J was trimmed by 4 bases and V by 4 bases; bases with no gene match: 3. Here the CDR3 DNA reads TGTGCCAGCAGCCGGGACAGCGGCACCGGGGAGCTGTTTTTT. Amino acid sequence: CASSRDSGTGELFF.